Each of the 15 T cell receptor beta chains below was sequenced from the same sample in a study of OX40 agonist ivuxolimab in advanced cancers. The table came from immunoSEQ multiplex PCR; TCRdb's copy has only in-frame clones and leaves some out. The sample lists tens of thousands of clones, roughly four fifths occurring once. The sequencing used CD4+ or CD8+ T cells sorted from blood, collected in a trial of the OX40 agonist ivuxolimab. The receptors shown here come from an adult with an advanced solid tumor such as melanoma, head and neck, liver or kidney cancer.

This chain uses TRBV28 with TRBJ2-5; 12 bases are shared with TRBD2. Germline V gene lookup returns CDR1 MDHEN and CDR2 SYDVKM. V gave up 1 base and J gave up 5 bases; unmatched junction bases: 5. CDR3 size: 16 residues. The CDR3 nucleotides read TGTGCCAGCAGTTTATCCCTAGCGGGGGGGATGGAGACCCAGTACTTC. Translated, it gives CASSLSLAGGMETQYF.

This clone came up once. The V call is TRBV5-1, the J call TRBJ2-7; 7 nucleotides line up with TRBD1. The CDR3 spans 15 residues. Germline trimming cut 0 bases from V and 1 base from J; bases unmatched to any gene: 4. CDR1 and CDR2 from the germline V gene are SGHRS and YFSETQ. For the CDR3, the DNA is TGCGCCAGCAGCTTGGGGGGCAGGGGGTCCTACGAGCAGTACTTC. Protein sequence: CASSLGGRGSYEQYF.

V and J are TRBV2 and TRBJ2-2, with 12 bases aligning to TRBD2. Trimming took 7 bases from V and 6 from J; bases not matched to a gene: 21. This CDR3 is built from 20 residues. Germline loops: CDR1 SNHLY, CDR2 FYNNEI. CDR3 region: CASTRFGPSGRAYRAGELFF. DNA of the CDR3: TGTGCCAGCACTAGGTTCGGACCTAGCGGGAGGGCCTACCGTGCCGGGGAGCTGTTTTTT.

The chain joins TRBV9 to TRBJ2-1; D ambiguous. Germline V gene data show CDR1 as SGDLS and CDR2 as YYNGEE. The CDR3 is 17 amino acids. V dropped 2 bases and J dropped 0 bases, with 15 bases sitting between them. CDR3 sequence reads: CASSVASIDFSYNEQFF. CDR3 nucleotide sequence: TGTGCCAGCAGCGTCGCATCCATCGACTTCTCCTACAATGAGCAGTTCTTC.

V usage is TRBV2 and J usage is TRBJ2-5; TRBD1 or TRBD2 may be the D gene (5 bases each). The germline CDR1 and CDR2 sequences are SNHLY and FYNNEI. V shed 3 bases and J shed 5 bases, with 10 bases lying between them. The CDR3 covers 13 residues. The chain's CDR3 is CASSDAGTETQYF. The CDR3 DNA follows: TGTGCCAGCAGTGATGCTGGGACGGAGACCCAGTACTTC.

The V call is TRBV7-9, the J call TRBJ2-3, with no clear D. The V end lost 5 bases, the J end lost 2 bases, and 17 bases lay between the germline ends. CDR1 SEHNR and CDR2 FQNEAQ come from the germline V gene (reference sequence). The CDR3 has 16 amino acids. DNA for the CDR3: TGTGCCAGCAGCCCATTCTCCGCGGAGATCACAGATACGCAGTATTTT. It specifies CASSPFSAEITDTQYF. The full variable domain, its missing parts supplied by reference TRBV7-9 and TRBJ2-3, is DTGVSQNPRHKITKRGQNVTFRCDPISEHNRLYWYRQTLGQGPEFLTYFQNEAQLEKSRLLSDRFSAERPKGSFSTLEIQRTEQGDSAMYLCASSPFSAEITDTQYFGPGTRLTVL.

The chain links TRBV7-6 to TRBJ2-3; D perhaps matches TRBD2 (6 bases). Germline CDR1 is SGHVS and CDR2 is FNYEAQ. CDR3 length: 15 residues. The V end was cut by 1 base, the J end by 1 base, with 9 bases between. CDR3 protein: CASSLVSSGTDTQYF. The CDR3 region has the DNA TGTGCCAGCAGCTTAGTGTCTAGCGGCACAGATACGCAGTATTTT.

V usage is TRBV6-5 and J usage is TRBJ2-2, with a possible D match to TRBD1 (6 bases). Trimming shortened V by 4 bases and J by 6 bases, and 18 bases separated the two germline ends. Germline V gene lookup returns CDR1 MNHEY and CDR2 SVGAGI. The CDR3 runs 16 residues. For the CDR3, the DNA is TGTGCCAGCAGTTCCTTGGGGGCGCAGTGGGCCGGGGAGCTGTTTTTT. As protein: CASSSLGAQWAGELFF.

Of note for this clone: Different DNA sequences within this sample yield the same CDR3. The chain employs TRBV11-2 and TRBJ1-2; 12 nucleotides line up with TRBD1. Germline values: CDR1 SGHAT, CDR2 FQNNGV. This CDR3 spans 15 amino acids. J gave up 8 bases and V 4 bases, and 8 bases lay outside the gene matches. DNA for the CDR3: TGTGCCAGCAGCTCCGAGGGACAGGGGGCGGGGGGCTACACCTTC. Encoded protein: CASSSEGQGAGGYTF.

CDR3 region: CASSPVPSSGNTIYF. The DNA for the CDR3 is TGCGCCAGCAGTCCCGTTCCTAGCTCTGGAAACACCATATATTTT. The chain employs TRBV5-1 and TRBJ1-3; D unresolved. CDR3 length equals 15 residues. Per the germline V gene, CDR1 is SGHRS and CDR2 is YFSETQ. Trimming took off 5 bases at V and 0 bases at J, with 12 bases between the two ends.

The genes are TRBV28 and TRBJ1-3; weak D call: TRBD1 (5 bases). Germline V lookup: CDR1 MDHEN, CDR2 SYDVKM. The CDR3 is 17 amino acids. The V end was cut by 2 bases, the J end by 0 bases, with 14 bases between. DNA of the CDR3: TGTGCCAGCAGTTTAGGGGACGGGGCACGCTCTGGAAACACCATATATTTT. This codes for CASSLGDGARSGNTIYF.

The gene calls are TRBV7-3 and TRBJ2-2; TRBD2 might be the D (5 bases). The germline V and J ends were trimmed by 4 bases and 0 bases, with 12 bases remaining between them. Looked up from germline, CDR1 is SGHTA and CDR2 is FQGTGA. The CDR3 has 16 amino acids. In DNA, the CDR3 is TGTGCCAGCAGCTGGCGGGCGGTTTCGAACACCGGGGAGCTGTTTTTT. This translates into CASSWRAVSNTGELFF.

This clone has just a few counts. The CDR3 bases are TGTGCCAGCAGTCGAAGGCAGGGGAGTCAGCCCCAGCATTTT. Amino acid sequence: CASSRRQGSQPQHF. The chain uses TRBV28 and TRBJ1-5; perhaps TRBD1 as D (6 bases). Germline CDR1 MDHEN, CDR2 SYDVKM. Trimming took off 5 bases at V and 6 bases at J, with 14 bases between the two ends. The CDR3 is 14 amino acids.

Concerning this clone: One junction end does not reproduce the germline sequence, and a read error may be involved. Additional DNA sequences in this sample encode the identical CDR3. The rearrangement joins TRBV6-6 to TRBJ1-1; D is uncertain. The V gene's germline CDR1 is MNHNY and CDR2 SVGAGI (reference sequence). The CDR3 has 16 amino acids. The CDR3 region is CASSYPEGRVNTEAFF. DNA of the CDR3: TGTGCCAGCAGTTACCCGGAAGGGCGGGTGAACACTGAGGCTTTCTTT.

The chain combines TRBV2 with TRBJ2-3; either TRBD1 or TRBD2 may supply D (5 bases each). Germline V CDR1 and CDR2: SNHLY, FYNNEI. V lost 6 bases, J lost 3 bases, and 7 bases lay in between. This CDR3 region has 12 residues. CDR3 bases: TGTGCCAGCAGGGGGGTTACAGATACGCAGTATTTT. Protein sequence: CASRGVTDTQYF.